A single T cell receptor (beta chain) is shown here with its context. Its target is unknown. The data are from a study of vaccination effects on CD4 cells after COVID-19. General study results and limits: Late post-vaccination samples showed marked contraction of infection- and vaccine-induced clones.

Here immunoSEQ multiplex PCR was the method, and the copy in TCRdb shows in-frame clones only, minus some. The repertoire holds around 49,000 clones, more than 60% seen once, with 25% to 35% in the top ten. Ahead of sequencing, the ViraFEST assay grew antigen-specific CD4+ T cells using viral peptide pools. Investigators separated out CD4+ T cells once about 10 days of culture had passed. Convalescent patients had PCR-confirmed SARS-CoV-2 infection between March and December 2020. This specimen consisted of CD4+ T cells from PBMCs cultured with a peptide pool, obtained before COVID-19 vaccination. This sequence originates from a human donor who had a prior SARS-CoV-2 infection.

In DNA, the CDR3 is TGTGCCAGCAGCTTAGAACAGGGACTAGCGGCAGGAGGGAATACGCAGTATTTT. The encoded protein is CASSLEQGLAAGGNTQYF. This chain uses TRBV7-6 with TRBJ2-3; 11 bases line up with TRBD2. CDR3 length: 18 amino acids. With 1 base clipped from V and 7 bases from J, the junction kept 13 bases outside the gene matches. Germline lookup yields CDR1 SGHVS and CDR2 FNYEAQ.